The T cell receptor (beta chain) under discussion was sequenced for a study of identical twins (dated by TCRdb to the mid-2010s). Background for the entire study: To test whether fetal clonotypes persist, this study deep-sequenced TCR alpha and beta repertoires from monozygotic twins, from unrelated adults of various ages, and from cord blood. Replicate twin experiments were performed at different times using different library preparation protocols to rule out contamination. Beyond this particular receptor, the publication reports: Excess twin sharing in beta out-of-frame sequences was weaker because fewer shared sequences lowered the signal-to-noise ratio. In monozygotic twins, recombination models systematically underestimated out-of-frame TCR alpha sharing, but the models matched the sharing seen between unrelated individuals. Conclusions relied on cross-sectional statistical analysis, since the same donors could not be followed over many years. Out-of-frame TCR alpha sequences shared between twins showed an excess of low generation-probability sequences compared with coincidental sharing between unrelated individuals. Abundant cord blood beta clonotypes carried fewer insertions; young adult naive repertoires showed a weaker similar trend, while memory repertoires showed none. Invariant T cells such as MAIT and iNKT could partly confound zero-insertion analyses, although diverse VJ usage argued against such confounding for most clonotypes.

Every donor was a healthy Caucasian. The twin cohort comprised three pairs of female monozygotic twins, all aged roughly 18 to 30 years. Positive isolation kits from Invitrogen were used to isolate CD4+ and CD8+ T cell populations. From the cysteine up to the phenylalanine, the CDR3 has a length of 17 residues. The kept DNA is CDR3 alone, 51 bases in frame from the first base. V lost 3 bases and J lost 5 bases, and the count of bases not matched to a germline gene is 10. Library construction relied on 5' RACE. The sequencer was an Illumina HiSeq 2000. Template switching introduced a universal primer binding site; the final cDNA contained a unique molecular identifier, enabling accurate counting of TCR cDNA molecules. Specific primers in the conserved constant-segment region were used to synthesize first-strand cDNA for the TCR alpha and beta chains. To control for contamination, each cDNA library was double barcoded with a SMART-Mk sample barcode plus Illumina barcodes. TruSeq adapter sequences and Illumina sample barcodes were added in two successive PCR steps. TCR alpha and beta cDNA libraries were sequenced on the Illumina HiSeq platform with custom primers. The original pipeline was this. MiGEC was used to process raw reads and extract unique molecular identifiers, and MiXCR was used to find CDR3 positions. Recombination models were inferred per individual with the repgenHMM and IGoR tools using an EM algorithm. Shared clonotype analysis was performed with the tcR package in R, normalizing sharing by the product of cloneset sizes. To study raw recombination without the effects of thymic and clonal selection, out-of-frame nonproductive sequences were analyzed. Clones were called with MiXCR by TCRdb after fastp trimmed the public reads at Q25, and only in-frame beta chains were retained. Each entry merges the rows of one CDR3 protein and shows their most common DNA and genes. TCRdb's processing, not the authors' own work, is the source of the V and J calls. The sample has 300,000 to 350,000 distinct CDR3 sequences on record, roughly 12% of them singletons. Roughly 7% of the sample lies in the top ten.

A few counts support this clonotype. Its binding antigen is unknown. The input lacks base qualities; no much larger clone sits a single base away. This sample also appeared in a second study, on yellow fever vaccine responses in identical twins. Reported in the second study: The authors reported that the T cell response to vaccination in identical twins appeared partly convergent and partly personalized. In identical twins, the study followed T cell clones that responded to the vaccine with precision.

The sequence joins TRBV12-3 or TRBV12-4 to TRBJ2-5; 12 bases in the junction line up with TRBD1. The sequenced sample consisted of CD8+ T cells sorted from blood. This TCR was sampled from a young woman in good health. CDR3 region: CASSLMGQGAVGETQYF. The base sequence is TGTGCCAGCAGTTTGATGGGACAGGGGGCGGTTGGGGAGACCCAGTACTTC.